The entry below describes one T cell receptor beta chain. Its antigen is unknown. It was with 60 Vbeta and 13 Jbeta primers that the PCR ran. Only in-frame clones appear in the TCRdb table, and some are missing; sequencing was by immunoSEQ multiplex PCR. The table includes roughly 150,000 clones, approximately 80% detected once. This sample was included in a study of cytomegalovirus exposure and HLA in healthy donors. Across the study: Caucasian-associated ancestry cluster membership applied to about four fifths of under 450 genotyped donors. The study's findings and limits: Presence/absence results assume similar sequencing depth per donor, which may not hold. It was only CMV serostatus that was available as immune exposure information.

In germline, CDR1 is SGHRS, CDR2 YFSETQ. This CDR3 is built from 19 residues. V lost 1 base, J lost 5 bases, and 13 bases stayed unmatched. The rearrangement joins TRBV5-1 to TRBJ2-1; 12 bases fit TRBD2. The receptor's source is a man in his thirties or forties in good health and CMV-seronegative. The sequenced sample consisted of PBMCs. CDR3 DNA sequence: TGCGCCAGCAGCTTGATCTCTTATCGGACTAGCGGGACCCACAATGAGCAGTTCTTC. Amino acid sequence: CASSLISYRTSGTHNEQFF. Combining the CDR3 with reference TRBV5-1 and TRBJ2-1 gives the whole variable domain KAGVTQTPRYLIKTRGQQVTLSCSPISGHRSVSWYQQTPGQGLQFLFEYFSETQRNKGNFPGRFSGRQFSNSRSEMNVSTLELGDSALYLCASSLISYRTSGTHNEQFFGPGTRLTVL.